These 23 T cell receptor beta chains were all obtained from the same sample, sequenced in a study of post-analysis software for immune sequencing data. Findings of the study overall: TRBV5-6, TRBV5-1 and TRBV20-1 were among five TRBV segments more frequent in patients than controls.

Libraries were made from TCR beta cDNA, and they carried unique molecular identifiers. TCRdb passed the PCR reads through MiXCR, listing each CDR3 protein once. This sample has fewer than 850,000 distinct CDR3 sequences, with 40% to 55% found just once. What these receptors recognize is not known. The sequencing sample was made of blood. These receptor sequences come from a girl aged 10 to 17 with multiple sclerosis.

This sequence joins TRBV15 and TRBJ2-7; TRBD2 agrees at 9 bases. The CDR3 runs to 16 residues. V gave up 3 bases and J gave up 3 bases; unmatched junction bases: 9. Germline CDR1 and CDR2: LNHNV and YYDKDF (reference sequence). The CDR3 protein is CATSSGGGLALYEQYF. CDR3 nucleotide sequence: TGTGCCACCAGCAGCGGCGGGGGACTAGCCCTCTACGAGCAGTACTTC.

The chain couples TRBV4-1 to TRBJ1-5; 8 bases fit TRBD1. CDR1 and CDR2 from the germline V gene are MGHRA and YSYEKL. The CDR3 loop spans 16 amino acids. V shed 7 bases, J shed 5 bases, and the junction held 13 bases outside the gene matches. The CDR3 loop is CASTEVPTGGDQPQHF. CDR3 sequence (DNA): TGCGCCAGCACCGAAGTCCCAACAGGGGGTGATCAGCCCCAGCATTTT.

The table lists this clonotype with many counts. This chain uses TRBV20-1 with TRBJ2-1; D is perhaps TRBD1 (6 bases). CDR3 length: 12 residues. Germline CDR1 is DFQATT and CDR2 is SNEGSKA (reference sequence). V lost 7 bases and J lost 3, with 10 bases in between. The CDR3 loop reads CSGQEIYNEQFF. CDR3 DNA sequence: TGCAGTGGACAGGAGATCTACAATGAGCAGTTCTTC.

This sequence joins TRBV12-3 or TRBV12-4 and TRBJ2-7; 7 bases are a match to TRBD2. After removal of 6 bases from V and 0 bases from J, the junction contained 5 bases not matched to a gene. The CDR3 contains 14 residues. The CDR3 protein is CASRASGRSYEQYF. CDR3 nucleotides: TGTGCCAGCAGGGCTAGCGGACGCTCCTACGAGCAGTACTTC.

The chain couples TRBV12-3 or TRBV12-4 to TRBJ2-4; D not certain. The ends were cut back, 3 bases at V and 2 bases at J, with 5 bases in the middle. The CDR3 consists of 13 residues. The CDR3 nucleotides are TGTGCCAGCAGTTTGCCTTCCAAAAACATTCAGTACTTC. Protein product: CASSLPSKNIQYF.

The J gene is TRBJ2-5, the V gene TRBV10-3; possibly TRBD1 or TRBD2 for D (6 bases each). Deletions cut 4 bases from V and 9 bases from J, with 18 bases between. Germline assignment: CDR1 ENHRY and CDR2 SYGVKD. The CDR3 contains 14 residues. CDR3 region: CAISADRLRGSQYF. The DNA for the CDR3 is TGTGCCATCAGTGCCGACAGGCTGCGGGGTTCCCAGTACTTC.

CDR3 sequence reads: CSGGRAGETQYF. The DNA for the CDR3 is TGCAGCGGGGGGAGGGCCGGAGAGACCCAGTACTTC. The V gene is TRBV29-1, the J gene TRBJ2-5; TRBD2 matches 7 bases. This CDR3 spans 12 amino acids. Per germline, CDR1 SQVTM and CDR2 ANQGSEA. The V gene end was trimmed by 7 bases and the J gene end by 4 bases; junction bases not matched to a gene: 6.

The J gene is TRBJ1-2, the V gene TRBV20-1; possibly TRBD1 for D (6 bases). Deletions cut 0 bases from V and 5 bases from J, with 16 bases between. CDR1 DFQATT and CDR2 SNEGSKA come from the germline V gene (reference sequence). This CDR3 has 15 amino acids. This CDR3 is CSAREGGTLRYGYTF. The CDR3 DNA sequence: TGCAGTGCTAGAGAAGGCGGGACACTGAGATATGGCTACACCTTC.

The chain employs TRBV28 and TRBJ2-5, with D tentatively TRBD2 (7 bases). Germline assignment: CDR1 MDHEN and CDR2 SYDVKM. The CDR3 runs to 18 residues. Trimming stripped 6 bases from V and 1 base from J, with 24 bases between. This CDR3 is CASSLPSGGAGVQETQYF. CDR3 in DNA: TGTGCCAGCAGCCTACCCTCTGGGGGGGCAGGGGTCCAAGAGACCCAGTACTTC.

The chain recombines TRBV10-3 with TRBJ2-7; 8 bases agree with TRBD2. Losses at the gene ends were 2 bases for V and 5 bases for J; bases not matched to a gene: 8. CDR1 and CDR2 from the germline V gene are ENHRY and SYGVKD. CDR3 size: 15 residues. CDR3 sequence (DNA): TGTGCCATCAGTGAGAGAGGGCGGGGGGAGGACGAGCAGTACTTC. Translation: CAISERGRGEDEQYF.

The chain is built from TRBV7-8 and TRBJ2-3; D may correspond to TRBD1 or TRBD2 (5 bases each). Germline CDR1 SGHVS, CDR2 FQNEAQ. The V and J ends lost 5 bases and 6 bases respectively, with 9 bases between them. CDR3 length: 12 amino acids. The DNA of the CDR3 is TGTGCCAGCAGCAACTGGGGGGATACGCAGTATTTT. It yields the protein CASSNWGDTQYF.

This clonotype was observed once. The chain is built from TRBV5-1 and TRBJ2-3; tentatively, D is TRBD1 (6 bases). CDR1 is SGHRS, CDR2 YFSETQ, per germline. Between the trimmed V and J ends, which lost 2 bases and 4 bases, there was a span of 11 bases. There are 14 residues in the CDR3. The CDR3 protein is CASSLYYRADTQYF. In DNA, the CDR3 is TGCGCCAGCAGCTTATATTACAGGGCAGATACGCAGTATTTT.

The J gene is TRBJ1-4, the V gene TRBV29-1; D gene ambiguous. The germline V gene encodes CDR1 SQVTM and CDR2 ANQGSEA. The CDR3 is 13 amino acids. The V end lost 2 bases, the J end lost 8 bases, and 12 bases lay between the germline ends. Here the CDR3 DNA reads TGCAGCGTTGAATTAGGGATGGGCGAAAAACTGTTTTTT. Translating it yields CSVELGMGEKLFF.

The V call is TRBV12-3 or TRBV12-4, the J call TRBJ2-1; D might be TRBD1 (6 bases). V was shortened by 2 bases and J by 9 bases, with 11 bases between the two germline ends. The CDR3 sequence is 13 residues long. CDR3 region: CASSLRGQLEQFF. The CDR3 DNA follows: TGTGCCAGCAGTTTACGCGGACAGCTTGAGCAGTTCTTC.

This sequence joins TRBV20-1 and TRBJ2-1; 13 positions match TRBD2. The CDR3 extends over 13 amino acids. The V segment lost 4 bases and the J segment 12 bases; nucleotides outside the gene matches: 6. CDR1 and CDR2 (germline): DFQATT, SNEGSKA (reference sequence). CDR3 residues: CSATGTSGAAQFF. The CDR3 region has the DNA TGCAGTGCTACTGGGACTAGCGGGGCCGCGCAGTTCTTC.

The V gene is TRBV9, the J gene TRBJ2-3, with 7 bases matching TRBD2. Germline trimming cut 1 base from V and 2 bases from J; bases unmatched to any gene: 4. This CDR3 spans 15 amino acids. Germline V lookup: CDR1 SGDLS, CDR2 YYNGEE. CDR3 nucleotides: TGTGCCAGCAGCGTATCAGCGGGGCTCACAGATACGCAGTATTTT. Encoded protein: CASSVSAGLTDTQYF.

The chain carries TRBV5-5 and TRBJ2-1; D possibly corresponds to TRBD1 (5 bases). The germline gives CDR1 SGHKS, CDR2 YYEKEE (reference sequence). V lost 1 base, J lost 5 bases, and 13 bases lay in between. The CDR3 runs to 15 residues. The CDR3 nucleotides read TGTGCCAGCAGCTTGTGGGAACAGGCTAACAATGAGCAGTTCTTC. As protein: CASSLWEQANNEQFF.

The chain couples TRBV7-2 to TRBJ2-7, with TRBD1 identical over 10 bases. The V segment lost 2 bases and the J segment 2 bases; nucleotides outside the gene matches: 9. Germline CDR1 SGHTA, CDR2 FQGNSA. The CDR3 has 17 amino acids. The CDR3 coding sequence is TGTGCCAGCAGCTTATACGCGGGACAGGGGCGCACCTACGAGCAGTACTTC. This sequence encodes CASSLYAGQGRTYEQYF.

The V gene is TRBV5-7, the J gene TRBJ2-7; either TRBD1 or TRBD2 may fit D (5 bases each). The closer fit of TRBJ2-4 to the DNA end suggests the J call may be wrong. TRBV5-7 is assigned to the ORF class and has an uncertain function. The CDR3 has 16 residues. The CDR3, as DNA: TGTGCCAGCAGCCGCCCCCTCGGGGCCTGGGTGAACATTCAGTACTTC. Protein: CASSRPLGAWVNIQYF.

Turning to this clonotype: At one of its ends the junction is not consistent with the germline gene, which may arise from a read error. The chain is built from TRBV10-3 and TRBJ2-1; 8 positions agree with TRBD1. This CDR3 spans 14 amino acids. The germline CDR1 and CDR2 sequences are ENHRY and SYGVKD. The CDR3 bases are TGTGTCATCAGTCCAGGGACAGGTTACAATGAGCAGTTCTTC. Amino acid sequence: CVISPGTGYNEQFF.

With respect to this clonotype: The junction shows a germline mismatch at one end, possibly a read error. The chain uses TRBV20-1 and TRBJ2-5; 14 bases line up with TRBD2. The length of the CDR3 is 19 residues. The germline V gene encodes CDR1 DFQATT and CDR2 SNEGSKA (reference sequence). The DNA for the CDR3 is TGCAGTGCTAGAGATCCGCCGGGACTAGCGGGAGTGAGGGGAGAGACCCGGTACTTC. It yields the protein CSARDPPGLAGVRGETRYF.

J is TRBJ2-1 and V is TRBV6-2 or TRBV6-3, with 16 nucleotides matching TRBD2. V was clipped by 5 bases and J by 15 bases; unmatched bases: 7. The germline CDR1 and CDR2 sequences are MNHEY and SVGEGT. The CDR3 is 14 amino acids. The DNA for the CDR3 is TGTGCCAGCAGTCGAGGGACTAGCGGGGGGGCGGCGTTCTTC. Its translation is CASSRGTSGGAAFF.

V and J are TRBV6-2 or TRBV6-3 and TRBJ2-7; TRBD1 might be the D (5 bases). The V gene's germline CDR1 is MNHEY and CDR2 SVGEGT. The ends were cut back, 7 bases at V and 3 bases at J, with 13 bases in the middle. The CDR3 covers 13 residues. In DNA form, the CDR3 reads TGTGCCAGCACCATAGACAGAGACTACGAGCAGTACTTC. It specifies CASTIDRDYEQYF.